One sample yielded the 23 T cell receptor beta chains listed below, sequenced in a study of cytomegalovirus exposure and HLA in healthy donors. Both 60 Vbeta primers and 13 Jbeta primers went into the PCR. Generated by immunoSEQ multiplex PCR, the TCRdb table keeps only in-frame clones and is missing some. Of around 140,000 clones in the sample, approximately 82% were seen once. Sequencing was carried out using PBMCs. These receptor sequences come from a man aged 35 to 55 in good health and CMV-seronegative.

The chain combines TRBV7-9 with TRBJ1-1; TRBD1 is a possible D gene (5 bases). The germline gives CDR1 SEHNR, CDR2 FQNEAQ (reference sequence). This CDR3 is 14 amino acids long. The V end lost 2 bases, the J end lost 6 bases, and 13 bases lay between the germline ends. The CDR3 bases are TGTGCCAGCAGCTTATACGGGGGTGACCCTGAAGCTTTCTTT. Amino acid sequence: CASSLYGGDPEAFF.

The V and J genes are TRBV7-2 and TRBJ1-1; D is possibly TRBD1 (5 bases). The germline V and J ends were trimmed by 4 bases and 5 bases, with 14 bases remaining between them. Germline-derived CDR1 and CDR2 are SGHTA and FQGNSA. The CDR3 has 14 amino acids. CDR3 protein: CASSSYRLGTEAFF. CDR3 bases: TGTGCCAGCAGCTCGTACAGGCTTGGGACTGAAGCTTTCTTT.

As regards this clone: This same CDR3 is encoded by further DNA sequences in the sample. The chain joins TRBV7-2 to TRBJ2-7, with D perhaps matching TRBD1 (6 bases). The germline V gene has CDR1 SGHTA and CDR2 FQGNSA. V was shortened by 1 base and J by 3 bases, with 10 bases between the two germline ends. This CDR3 has 14 amino acids. CDR3 nucleotides: TGTGCCAGCAGCTTAGGGGGACAAGGCTACGAGCAGTACTTC. Protein: CASSLGGQGYEQYF.

This clone was seen more than once but under ten times. V is TRBV10-3 and J is TRBJ1-2; D might be TRBD1 (6 bases). V shed 2 bases and J shed 6 bases, with 13 bases lying between them. The germline CDR1 and CDR2 sequences are ENHRY and SYGVKD. The CDR3 runs to 14 residues. CDR3 region: CAISEGKGVDGYTF. The CDR3 DNA sequence: TGTGCCATCAGTGAGGGAAAGGGGGTGGATGGCTACACCTTC.

The chain links TRBV14 to TRBJ2-7; D not resolved. Trimming stripped 4 bases from V and 9 bases from J, with 13 bases between. CDR1 and CDR2 (germline): SGHDN, FVKESK. The CDR3 runs 12 residues. This chain's CDR3 is CASSPKGARQYF. The CDR3 DNA sequence: TGTGCCAGCAGCCCCAAAGGAGCAAGGCAGTACTTC.

The rearrangement uses TRBV28 and TRBJ2-5; 10 bases align to TRBD2. From germline, CDR1 is MDHEN and CDR2 SYDVKM. The trim removed 6 bases at V and 9 bases at J, leaving 13 bases unmatched. The CDR3 has 15 amino acids. The CDR3 loop is CASRWTSGGARAQYF. CDR3 DNA: TGTGCCAGCAGGTGGACTAGCGGCGGTGCACGAGCCCAGTACTTC.

The chain combines TRBV15 with TRBJ1-3; D is unclear. This CDR3 contains 16 residues. The V and J ends lost 0 bases and 4 bases respectively, with 13 bases between them. The germline CDR1 and CDR2 sequences are LNHNV and YYDKDF (reference sequence). CDR3 residues: CATSRDSAGGGNTIYF. CDR3 in DNA: TGTGCCACCAGCAGAGATTCGGCAGGAGGAGGAAACACCATATATTTT. Using reference TRBV15 and TRBJ1-3 for the parts outside the CDR3, the full variable domain is DAMVIQNPRYQVTQFGKPVTLSCSQTLNHNVMYWYQQKSSQAPKLLFHYYDKDFNNEADTPDNFQSRRPNTSFCFLDIRSPGLGDTAMYLCATSRDSAGGGNTIYFGEGSWLTVV.

This sequence joins TRBV5-1 and TRBJ2-7, with 7 positions matching TRBD2. The germline V gene encodes CDR1 SGHRS and CDR2 YFSETQ. With V trimmed by 3 bases and J by 2 bases, 8 bases remained unmatched. The CDR3 loop spans 15 amino acids. CDR3 residues: CASSWGTSATYEQYF. CDR3 coding DNA: TGCGCCAGCAGCTGGGGTACTAGCGCAACCTACGAGCAGTACTTC.

The CDR3 sequence is CASSLRPGTNYNEQFF. The CDR3 DNA reads as TGTGCCAGCAGCTTACGGCCCGGGACTAACTACAATGAGCAGTTCTTC. This chain links TRBV7-9 with TRBJ2-1; 7 nucleotides align to TRBD2. This CDR3 comprises 16 residues. Germline trimming cut 2 bases from V and 3 bases from J; bases unmatched to any gene: 7. Germline V lookup: CDR1 SEHNR, CDR2 FQNEAQ (reference sequence).

V is TRBV6-1 and J is TRBJ1-6, with 8 bases lining up with TRBD1. CDR3 length equals 15 residues. Losses at the gene ends were 0 bases for V and 15 bases for J; bases not matched to a gene: 10. Per the germline V gene, CDR1 is MNHNS and CDR2 is SASEGT. CDR3: CASSEAGTGSTRLHF. CDR3 in DNA: TGTGCCAGCAGTGAAGCCGGGACAGGCTCGACACGCCTCCACTTT.

V is TRBV7-6 and J is TRBJ1-1; 7 bases fit TRBD1. V gave up 5 bases and J gave up 1 base; unmatched junction bases: 10. Germline V gives CDR1 SGHVS, CDR2 FNYEAQ. The CDR3 totals 16 residues. The chain's CDR3 is CASSPLRDRQNTEAFF. CDR3 sequence (DNA): TGTGCCAGCAGCCCACTCCGGGACAGACAGAACACTGAAGCTTTCTTT. The variable domain in full, completed from reference TRBV7-6 and TRBJ1-1, reads GAGVSQSPRYKVTKRGQDVALRCDPISGHVSLYWYRQALGQGPEFLTYFNYEAQQDKSGLPNDRFSAERPEGSISTLTIQRTEQRDSAMYRCASSPLRDRQNTEAFFGQGTRLTVV.

The chain is built from TRBV7-9 and TRBJ2-1, with D possibly being TRBD1 (5 bases). In germline, CDR1 is SEHNR, CDR2 FQNEAQ (reference sequence). The CDR3 extends over 14 amino acids. With 1 base removed from V and 13 bases from J, the gap between germline ends came to 17 bases. In nucleotides, the CDR3 is TGTGCCAGCAGCTTAGGATCGACAGACTTCCGACAGTTCTTC. Residues: CASSLGSTDFRQFF.

The gene calls are TRBV2 and TRBJ1-6; 8 bases map to TRBD1. With 6 bases clipped from V and 10 bases from J, the junction kept 8 bases outside the gene matches. Germline loops: CDR1 SNHLY, CDR2 FYNNEI. CDR3 size: 14 residues. DNA of the CDR3: TGTGCCAGCAGGCCAACAGGGGGTGAGTCACCCCTCCACTTT. Its translation: CASRPTGGESPLHF. The whole variable domain, remainder taken from reference TRBV2 and TRBJ1-6, is EPEVTQTPSHQVTQMGQEVILRCVPISNHLYFYWYRQILGQKVEFLVSFYNNEISEKSEIFDDQFSVERPDGSNFTLKIRSTKLEDSAMYFCASRPTGGESPLHFGNGTRLTVT.

The chain couples TRBV27 to TRBJ2-1; 14 positions match TRBD2. The length of the CDR3 is 15 residues. The trim removed 9 bases at V and 0 bases at J, leaving 1 base unmatched. Germline lookup yields CDR1 MNHEY and CDR2 SMNVEV (reference sequence). DNA for the CDR3: TGTGCCAGTGGACTAGCGGGGGGCTCCTACAATGAGCAGTTCTTC. Translated: CASGLAGGSYNEQFF.

The DNA of the CDR3 is TGTGCCAGTAGTATAAGTCAGAACTACAATGAGCAGTTCTTC. Translation gives CASSISQNYNEQFF. J is TRBJ2-1 and V is TRBV19; D unresolved. Germline-derived CDR1 and CDR2 are LNHDA and SQIVND (reference sequence). Trimming took off 2 bases at V and 3 bases at J, with 8 bases between the two ends. The CDR3 spans 14 residues. The whole variable domain, filled in from reference TRBV19 and TRBJ2-1, reads DGGITQSPKYLFRKEGQNVTLSCEQNLNHDAMYWYRQDPGQGLRLIYYSQIVNDFQKGDIAEGYSVSREKKESFPLTVTSAQKNPTAFYLCASSISQNYNEQFFGPGTRLTVL.

The chain recombines TRBV19 with TRBJ2-7, with a tentative D call TRBD2 (5 bases). Trimming pared 7 bases from V and 2 bases from J, leaving 18 bases between. The CDR3 is 15 amino acids. Germline V gives CDR1 LNHDA, CDR2 SQIVND (reference sequence). The CDR3 bases are TGTGCCAGTACTCAACAAGGGCTCGGGGCCTACGAGCAGTACTTC. It yields the protein CASTQQGLGAYEQYF.

A note on this clone: One end of the junction fails to match germline, which may point to a read error. The chain has TRBV7-7 and TRBJ1-6; D call uncertain. The CDR3 runs to 13 residues. In germline, CDR1 is SSHAT, CDR2 FNYEAQ (reference sequence). CDR3 nucleotide sequence: TGTGCTAGCAGCTTTAGAACAGATTCACCCCTCCACTTT. It encodes CASSFRTDSPLHF. Full variable domain (missing parts from reference TRBV7-7 and TRBJ1-6): GAGVSQSPRYKVTKRGQDVTLRCDPISSHATLYWYQQALGQGPEFLTYFNYEAQPDKSGLPSDRFSAERPEGSISTLTIQRTEQRDSAMYRCASSFRTDSPLHFGNGTRLTVT.

The chain has TRBV6-5 and TRBJ1-2; 7 bases fit TRBD1. V lost 6 bases and J lost 5; bases outside the gene matches: 9. The CDR3 contains 14 residues. CDR1 MNHEY and CDR2 SVGAGI come from the germline V gene. CDR3 in DNA: TGTGCCAGCAGGAACCCGGGACAGAAGTATGGCTACACCTTC. This codes for CASRNPGQKYGYTF.

V usage is TRBV27 and J usage is TRBJ1-5, with D maybe TRBD1 (6 bases). The CDR3 loop spans 17 amino acids. Between the trimmed V and J ends, which lost 2 bases and 4 bases, there was a span of 18 bases. Germline V lookup: CDR1 MNHEY, CDR2 SMNVEV (reference sequence). The CDR3 DNA sequence: TGTGCCAGCAGTTTAAGGGGTGTAAGAGGGGGAAATCAGCCCCAGCATTTT. This codes for CASSLRGVRGGNQPQHF.

The chain couples TRBV30 to TRBJ1-3, with 7 positions matching TRBD1. CDR1 and CDR2 from the germline V gene are GTSNPN and SVGIG (reference sequence). This CDR3 is 13 amino acids long. J was trimmed by 8 bases and V by 8 bases; bases with no gene match: 12. The CDR3 nucleotides are TGTGCCCGAAAACAGGGGCCCCTAGACACCATATATTTT. Residues: CARKQGPLDTIYF.

The V call is TRBV27, the J call TRBJ1-1; a possible D gene is TRBD1 (5 bases). Germline CDR1 and CDR2: MNHEY and SMNVEV (reference sequence). This CDR3 contains 19 residues. V was clipped by 7 bases and J by 1 base, with 28 bases between them. CDR3 in amino acids: CASKPTPRQGLIPNTEAFF. CDR3 nucleotides: TGTGCCAGCAAACCTACTCCGCGCCAGGGACTTATACCGAACACTGAAGCTTTCTTT.

This clone was detected once. V is TRBV7-8 and J is TRBJ2-5, with 8 bases matching TRBD1. The DNA end is more similar to TRBJ2-7, so the J call may be wrong. CDR3 length: 15 residues. Germline CDR1 reads SGHVS; CDR2 reads FQNEAQ. CDR3 sequence reads: CASSSDRAFRYEQYF. The CDR3 bases are TGTGCCAGCAGCTCGGACAGGGCCTTTAGATACGAGCAGTACTTC.

The CDR3 sequence: CASSPTSGGTPDTQYF. CDR3 in DNA: TGTGCCAGCAGCCCGACTAGCGGGGGGACCCCAGATACGCAGTATTTT. This sequence joins TRBV27 and TRBJ2-3; 13 nucleotides match TRBD2. The trim removed 6 bases at V and 4 bases at J, leaving 7 bases unmatched. The V gene's germline CDR1 is MNHEY and CDR2 SMNVEV (reference sequence). This CDR3 is 16 amino acids long.